These 30 T cell receptor beta chains were sequenced from one sample in a study of T cells after yellow fever vaccination. TCRdb fed the 5' RACE reads into MiXCR, producing one record per CDR3 protein. The sample holds about 240,000 distinct CDR3 sequences, less than 9% seen once. This sample comprised CD4+ T cells sorted from PBMCs, obtained 15 days after the yellow fever booster vaccination. Every receptor here comes from a man aged 25 to 40 who received the YFV17D yellow fever vaccine.

This clonotype was detected many times. The chain has TRBV10-2 and TRBJ2-7; 13 bases are a match to TRBD2. The germline CDR1 and CDR2 sequences are WSHSY and SAAADI. This CDR3 is 16 amino acids long. V was pared by 0 bases and J by 6 bases, with 5 bases of the junction left unmatched. CDR3 bases: TGCGCCAGCAGTGAGTCGAGACTAGCGGGGGGAGGCGAGCAGTACTTC. It translates to CASSESRLAGGGEQYF.

A few counts support this clonotype. V usage is TRBV6-5 and J usage is TRBJ2-2; 12 bases match TRBD2. Trimming removed 4 bases from V and 4 bases from J; junction bases left unmatched: 1. CDR1 and CDR2 from the germline V gene are MNHEY and SVGAGI. The CDR3 is 15 amino acids. The CDR3: CASSSTSGSTGELFF. The DNA of the CDR3 is TGTGCCAGCAGTTCGACTAGCGGGAGCACCGGGGAGCTGTTTTTT.

With respect to this clonotype: A much larger clone sits a single nucleotide away, making a read error possible. The V and J genes are TRBV20-1 and TRBJ2-1, with 9 bases that match TRBD1. Germline lookup yields CDR1 DFQATT and CDR2 SNEGSKA (reference sequence). The CDR3 runs to 15 residues. The CDR3 protein is CSAASPGTGYNVQFF. CDR3 in DNA: TGCAGTGCTGCGTCACCCGGGACAGGGTACAATGTGCAGTTCTTC.

In this sample, this clonotype turned up many times. The chain joins TRBV5-1 to TRBJ2-5; tentatively, D is TRBD1 (6 bases). Trimming removed 4 bases from V and 5 bases from J, with 12 bases in between. Germline V lookup: CDR1 SGHRS, CDR2 YFSETQ. The CDR3 extends over 13 amino acids. CDR3 sequence: CASSPRGLETQYF. CDR3 coding DNA: TGCGCCAGCAGCCCCAGGGGTTTGGAGACCCAGTACTTC. The whole variable domain, remainder taken from reference TRBV5-1 and TRBJ2-5, is KAGVTQTPRYLIKTRGQQVTLSCSPISGHRSVSWYQQTPGQGLQFLFEYFSETQRNKGNFPGRFSGRQFSNSRSEMNVSTLELGDSALYLCASSPRGLETQYFGPGTRLLVL.

This clonotype was recorded a few times. This sequence joins TRBV6-2 or TRBV6-3 and TRBJ2-2; D is unclear. The ends were cut back, 8 bases at V and 7 bases at J, with 14 bases in the middle. In germline, CDR1 is MNHEY, CDR2 SVGEGT. The CDR3 length is 13 residues. CDR3 bases: TGTGCCAGCCACTTTCGGTCCATCGGGGAGCTGTTTTTT. This translates into CASHFRSIGELFF.

V gene TRBV29-1 combines with J gene TRBJ2-3; D is undetermined. Germline values: CDR1 SQVTM, CDR2 ANQGSEA. The CDR3 contains 12 residues. V lost 5 bases, J lost 2 bases, and 8 bases lay in between. The CDR3 sequence is CSVRAYTDTQYF. DNA for the CDR3: TGCAGCGTTAGGGCTTACACAGATACGCAGTATTTT.

The rearrangement joins TRBV3-1 to TRBJ1-2, with 12 bases that match TRBD1. V lost 5 bases and J lost 6; bases outside the gene matches: 7. The CDR3 loop spans 15 amino acids. Germline V CDR1 and CDR2: LGHDT, YNNKEL (reference sequence). The CDR3 sequence: CASSVWDRGLDGYTF. The CDR3 nucleotides read TGTGCCAGCAGCGTATGGGACAGGGGGCTGGATGGCTACACCTTC.

The chain combines TRBV5-1 with TRBJ2-7; D is ambiguous. V lost 7 bases and J lost 0, with 11 bases in between. Per the germline V gene, CDR1 is SGHRS and CDR2 is YFSETQ. This CDR3 has 13 residues. In DNA form, the CDR3 reads TGCGCCAGCCGTGTTGGGGTCTCCTACGAGCAGTACTTC. Protein: CASRVGVSYEQYF.

This clonotype has a handful of counts. V is TRBV3-1 and J is TRBJ1-3, with a weak D call TRBD1 (6 bases). Trimming took 4 bases from V and 2 from J, leaving 18 bases between them. Germline V gives CDR1 LGHDT, CDR2 YNNKEL (reference sequence). The CDR3 length is 17 residues. CDR3 residues: CASSLHGTFNTGNTIYF. For the CDR3, the DNA is TGTGCCAGCAGCCTACACGGGACATTTAACACTGGAAACACCATATATTTT. Full variable domain (remainder filled in from reference TRBV3-1 and TRBJ1-3): DTAVSQTPKYLVTQMGNDKSIKCEQNLGHDTMYWYKQDSKKFLKIMFSYNNKELIINETVPNRFSPKSPDKAHLNLHINSLELGDSAVYFCASSLHGTFNTGNTIYFGEGSWLTVV.

This clonotype was observed a handful of times. The V and J genes are TRBV30 and TRBJ2-5; D is unclear. The CDR3 length is 13 residues. V dropped 3 bases and J dropped 2 bases, with 10 bases sitting between them. From germline, CDR1 is GTSNPN and CDR2 SVGIG (reference sequence). The CDR3 region has the DNA TGTGCCTGGAGGTTTGTCGGGCAAGAGACCCAGTACTTC. It encodes CAWRFVGQETQYF.

The gene calls are TRBV5-1 and TRBJ2-5; D not certain. The CDR3 runs 14 residues. With 0 bases removed from V and 2 bases from J, the gap between germline ends came to 8 bases. Germline CDR1 SGHRS, CDR2 YFSETQ. CDR3 DNA sequence: TGCGCCAGCAGCTTGGAAATCACACAAGAGACCCAGTACTTC. Encoded protein: CASSLEITQETQYF.

This clonotype was seen a few times. The chain couples TRBV12-5 to TRBJ2-1; tentative D call: TRBD2 (5 bases). Germline assignment: CDR1 LGHNT and CDR2 FRNRAP. The CDR3 length is 15 residues. V was pared by 6 bases and J by 5 bases, with 17 bases between. The CDR3 DNA reads as TGTGCTAGTGGAGGCCCCTTAGAGGGCCACAATGAGCAGTTCTTC. It translates to CASGGPLEGHNEQFF.

This chain uses TRBV7-2 with TRBJ2-7; D tentatively reads TRBD1 or TRBD2 (5 bases each). V dropped 1 base and J dropped 3 bases, with 10 bases sitting between them. The CDR3 totals 14 residues. In germline, CDR1 is SGHTA, CDR2 FQGNSA. The chain's CDR3 is CASSLGTRDYEQYF. In DNA form, the CDR3 reads TGTGCCAGCAGCTTAGGGACACGGGACTACGAGCAGTACTTC.

This clonotype was counted between two and nine times. The chain joins TRBV7-2 to TRBJ1-2; 11 nucleotides agree with TRBD1. Germline CDR1 is SGHTA and CDR2 is FQGNSA. The CDR3 sequence is 16 residues long. J lost 4 bases, V lost 1 base, and 5 bases had no gene match. The CDR3 loop is CASSLVLGQGVYGYTF. In DNA, the CDR3 is TGTGCCAGCAGCTTAGTTTTGGGACAGGGGGTCTATGGCTACACCTTC.

This clonotype has a handful of counts. The chain links TRBV25-1 to TRBJ2-1; tentative D call: TRBD2 (6 bases). V was pared by 4 bases and J by 2 bases, with 18 bases between. Germline V CDR1 and CDR2: MGHDK, SYGVNS. This CDR3 region has 17 residues. CDR3 bases: TGTGCCAGCAGTGCCGTATGGGGGACTGGGACCTACAATGAGCAGTTCTTC. Translating it yields CASSAVWGTGTYNEQFF.

This clonotype turned up a few times. The V call is TRBV27, the J call TRBJ2-4; no firm D call. V was shortened by 2 bases and J by 0 bases, with 8 bases between the two germline ends. CDR3 length equals 15 residues. Looked up from germline, CDR1 is MNHEY and CDR2 is SMNVEV (reference sequence). CDR3 DNA: TGTGCCAGCAGTTTAAACGGCTTAGCCAAAAACATTCAGTACTTC. This codes for CASSLNGLAKNIQYF.

In its sample, this clonotype was seen many times. This rearrangement joins TRBV12-3 or TRBV12-4 to TRBJ2-7; no clear D. The CDR3 is made up of 14 amino acids. The germline V and J ends were trimmed by 0 bases and 4 bases, with 10 bases remaining between them. The CDR3 reads CASSLAPPGYEQYF. Written as DNA, the CDR3 is TGTGCCAGCAGTTTAGCGCCCCCCGGTTACGAGCAGTACTTC.

The chain joins TRBV20-1 to TRBJ2-5; the D gene is possibly TRBD2 (5 bases). The CDR3 is 13 amino acids. V was trimmed by 6 bases and J by 3 bases, leaving 14 bases between them. Looked up from germline, CDR1 is DFQATT and CDR2 is SNEGSKA (reference sequence). As DNA, the CDR3 is TGCAGTGCCTGGAGGATTCAGGAAGAGACCCAGTACTTC. Protein sequence: CSAWRIQEETQYF.

This clonotype was recorded at least ten times. This chain uses TRBV5-1 with TRBJ2-5, with D perhaps matching TRBD1 (5 bases). V was cut by 4 bases and J by 5 bases, with 12 bases left in between. Germline V CDR1 and CDR2: SGHRS, YFSETQ. CDR3 length: 13 amino acids. The CDR3 bases are TGCGCCAGCAGCATCAGGGTTTCTGAGACCCAGTACTTC. Translation: CASSIRVSETQYF.

This clonotype has only a few counts. The genes are TRBV20-1 and TRBJ1-2, with D uncertain. Germline lookup yields CDR1 DFQATT and CDR2 SNEGSKA (reference sequence). The CDR3 has 14 residues. The V end was cut by 3 bases, the J end by 8 bases, with 19 bases between. CDR3 coding DNA: TGCAGTGCTAGGTTGGACCCGTCAAGCAGGGGCTACACCTTC. This sequence encodes CSARLDPSSRGYTF.

This clonotype was seen a handful of times. The chain recombines TRBV14 with TRBJ2-7; D is unclear. Deletions cut 0 bases from V and 3 bases from J, with 12 bases between. From germline, CDR1 is SGHDN and CDR2 FVKESK. This CDR3 region has 15 residues. CDR3 sequence reads: CASSQDNDTYYEQYF. The DNA of the CDR3 is TGTGCCAGCAGCCAAGATAACGACACATACTACGAGCAGTACTTC.

In its sample, this clonotype was seen many times. CDR3 bases: TGCAGTGCTATAGAGACAGGCTCACCCCTCCACTTT. Translating it yields CSAIETGSPLHF. V and J are TRBV20-1 and TRBJ1-6; TRBD1 is a possible D gene (6 bases). The germline V and J ends were trimmed by 4 bases and 10 bases, with 11 bases remaining between them. The CDR3 has 12 residues. Germline assignment: CDR1 DFQATT and CDR2 SNEGSKA (reference sequence).

This clonotype was seen a few times. This chain connects TRBV4-3 to TRBJ2-3; 11 bases align to TRBD2. V lost 2 bases, J lost 4 bases, and 8 bases stayed unmatched. Germline V lookup: CDR1 LGHNA, CDR2 YSLEER. The CDR3 consists of 17 residues. CDR3 bases: TGCGCCAGCAGCCAACTTTTAGCGGGAGGGTCGGCAGATACGCAGTATTTT. Amino acids: CASSQLLAGGSADTQYF.

This clonotype has a count of ten or more. The chain recombines TRBV20-1 with TRBJ2-7; D is perhaps TRBD2 (6 bases). Trimming left V 3 bases short and J 1 base short, with 13 bases between. This CDR3 is 14 amino acids long. The germline V gene encodes CDR1 DFQATT and CDR2 SNEGSKA (reference sequence). Here the CDR3 reads CSARPGTFSYEQYF. The CDR3, as DNA: TGCAGTGCTAGGCCCGGGACTTTTTCCTACGAGCAGTACTTC.

The sample holds many counts of this clonotype. The J gene is TRBJ2-7, the V gene TRBV12-3 or TRBV12-4; TRBD2 agrees at 11 bases. With 6 bases clipped from V and 2 bases from J, the junction kept 9 bases outside the gene matches. This CDR3 comprises 16 residues. CDR3 DNA sequence: TGTGCCAGCAGCCAAATTAGCGGGAGGGTCACCTACGAGCAGTACTTC. It encodes CASSQISGRVTYEQYF.

This clonotype showed up just a few times. This sequence joins TRBV5-4 and TRBJ2-3, with D unresolved. The CDR3 runs to 15 residues. Looked up from germline, CDR1 is SGHNT and CDR2 is YYREEE (reference sequence). Trimming shortened V by 3 bases and J by 2 bases, and 13 bases separated the two germline ends. The CDR3: CASSSRTDTTDTQYF. Here the CDR3 DNA reads TGTGCCAGCAGCTCCCGGACGGATACCACAGATACGCAGTATTTT.

J is TRBJ2-1 and V is TRBV20-1; D gene unclear. Between the trimmed V and J ends, which lost 5 bases and 8 bases, there was a span of 10 bases. The CDR3 is 11 residues long. The germline gives CDR1 DFQATT, CDR2 SNEGSKA (reference sequence). The CDR3, as DNA: TGCAGTGCTCTCGGGTGGGATGAGCAGTTCTTC. This codes for CSALGWDEQFF.

This rearrangement joins TRBV5-1 to TRBJ2-7, with D possibly matching TRBD1 (5 bases). Germline CDR1 SGHRS, CDR2 YFSETQ. Deletions cut 0 bases from V and 3 bases from J, with 7 bases between. The CDR3 is 13 residues long. CDR3 region: CASSLEQVYEQYF. In DNA form, the CDR3 reads TGCGCCAGCAGCTTGGAACAGGTCTACGAGCAGTACTTC. The entire variable domain, with the rest obtained from reference TRBV5-1 and TRBJ2-7, is as follows: KAGVTQTPRYLIKTRGQQVTLSCSPISGHRSVSWYQQTPGQGLQFLFEYFSETQRNKGNFPGRFSGRQFSNSRSEMNVSTLELGDSALYLCASSLEQVYEQYFGPGTRLTVT.

This clonotype appeared many times. The gene calls are TRBV10-3 and TRBJ2-7; 10 bases line up with TRBD1. The V and J ends lost 10 bases and 4 bases, in that order; junction bases with no gene match: 4. CDR1 is ENHRY, CDR2 SYGVKD, per germline. This CDR3 has 12 amino acids. The DNA for the CDR3 is TGTGCCACCAGGACAGGGGGGTACGAGCAGTACTTC. Amino acids: CATRTGGYEQYF.

The V and J genes are TRBV6-2 or TRBV6-3 and TRBJ2-1; 9 nucleotides line up with TRBD2. The CDR3 is made up of 14 amino acids. From germline, CDR1 is MNHEY and CDR2 SVGEGT. Losses at the gene ends were 10 bases for V and 8 bases for J; bases not matched to a gene: 12. The CDR3 DNA reads TGTGCCACCTCAGGAGGCCTAGCGGGATATGAGCAGTTCTTC. Translating it yields CATSGGLAGYEQFF.